This paragraph reports one T cell receptor beta chain. Its antigen remains unknown. The record originates from a study of T cell responses to AZD1222 COVID-19 vaccine. Whole-study results and caveats: Recipients of two AZD1222 doses showed rising Spike-specific TCR breadth and depth. Seropositive status at baseline applied to only five or six AZD1222 recipients.

Investigators merged groups given second doses at roughly 4 or roughly 12 weeks. The CDR3 extends over 15 amino acids. The germline V gene has CDR1 LNHDA and CDR2 SQIVND (reference sequence). The V gene lost 2 bases and the J gene lost 3 bases, with 14 bases spanning the gap. The table came from immunoSEQ multiplex PCR; TCRdb's copy has only in-frame clones and leaves some out. The data hold about 180,000 clones, with roughly 94% observed a single time. This receptor was obtained from an adult who received the AZD1222 COVID-19 vaccine. Sequenced here: peripheral blood, sampled 28 days after the second AZD1222 dose. This chain joins TRBV19 and TRBJ2-7; TRBD2 is a possible D gene (6 bases). The CDR3: CASSIISGRIYEQYF. The CDR3 bases are TGTGCCAGTAGTATAATCAGCGGGCGGATCTACGAGCAGTACTTC.